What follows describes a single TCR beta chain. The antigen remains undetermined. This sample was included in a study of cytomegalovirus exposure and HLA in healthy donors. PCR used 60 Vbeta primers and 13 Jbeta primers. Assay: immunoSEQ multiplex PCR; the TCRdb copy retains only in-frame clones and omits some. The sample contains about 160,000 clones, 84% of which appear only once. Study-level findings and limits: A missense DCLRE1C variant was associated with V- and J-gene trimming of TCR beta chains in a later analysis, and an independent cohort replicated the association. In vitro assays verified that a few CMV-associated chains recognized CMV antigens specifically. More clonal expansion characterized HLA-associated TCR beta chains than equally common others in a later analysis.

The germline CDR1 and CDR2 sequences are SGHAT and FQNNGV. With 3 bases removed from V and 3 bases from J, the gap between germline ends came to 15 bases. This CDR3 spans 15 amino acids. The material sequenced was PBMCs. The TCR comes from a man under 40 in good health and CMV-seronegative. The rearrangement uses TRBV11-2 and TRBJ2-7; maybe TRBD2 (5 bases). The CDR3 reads CASSLTRLKSYEQYF. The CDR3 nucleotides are TGTGCCAGCAGCTTGACAAGACTAAAAAGCTACGAGCAGTACTTC.